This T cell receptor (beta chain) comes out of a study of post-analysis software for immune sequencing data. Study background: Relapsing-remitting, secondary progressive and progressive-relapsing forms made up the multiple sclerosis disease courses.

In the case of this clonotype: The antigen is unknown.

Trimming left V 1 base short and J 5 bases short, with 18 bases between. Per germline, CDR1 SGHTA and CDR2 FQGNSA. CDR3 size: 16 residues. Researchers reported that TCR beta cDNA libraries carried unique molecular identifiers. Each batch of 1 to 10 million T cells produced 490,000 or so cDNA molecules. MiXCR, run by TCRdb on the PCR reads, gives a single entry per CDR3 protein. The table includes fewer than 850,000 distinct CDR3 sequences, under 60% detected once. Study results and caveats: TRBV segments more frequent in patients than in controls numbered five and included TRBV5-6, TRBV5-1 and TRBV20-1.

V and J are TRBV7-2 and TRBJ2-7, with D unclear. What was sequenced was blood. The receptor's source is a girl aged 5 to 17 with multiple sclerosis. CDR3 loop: CASSLVSTAQSHEQYF. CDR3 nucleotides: TGTGCCAGCAGCTTAGTGAGCACGGCACAGTCCCACGAGCAGTACTTC. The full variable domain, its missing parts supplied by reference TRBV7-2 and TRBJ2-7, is GAGVSQSPSNKVTEKGKDVELRCDPISGHTALYWYRQSLGQGLEFLIYFQGNSAPDKSGLPSDRFSAERTGGSVSTLTIQRTQQEDSAVYLCASSLVSTAQSHEQYFGPGTRLTVT.